The rows below give T cell receptor beta chains drawn from one sample of a study of cytomegalovirus exposure and HLA in healthy donors. Here immunoSEQ multiplex PCR was the method, and the copy in TCRdb shows in-frame clones only, minus some. The table records around 200,000 clones, around 81% of them present only once. The sample consisted of PBMCs. These receptors all come from a woman aged 45 to 65 in good health and CMV-seropositive. Both conserved end residues are part of each CDR3. A D gene is named only where the DNA matches it firmly. Clone size, where shown, is once, few, many, or a class for clones that have expanded.

clone size	V gene	D gene	CDR3 length	J gene	CDR3 DNA	CDR3 protein
-	TRBV4-2	-	12	TRBJ2-7	TGTGCCAGCAGCCGAAGAGGAGGCGAGCAGTACTTC	CASSRRGGEQYF
-	TRBV16	TRBD1	15	TRBJ2-7	TGTGCCAGCTCACCTCCCTGGGACAGCTCCTACGAGCAGTACTTC	CASSPPWDSSYEQYF
-	TRBV18	-	16	TRBJ2-4	TGTGCCAGCTCACCAGTGGGGCCGGTGGCCAAAAACATTCAGTACTTC	CASSPVGPVAKNIQYF
-	TRBV9	-	14	TRBJ1-4	TGTGCCAGCAGCGCGACACCCCGTAATGAAAAACTGTTTTTT	CASSATPRNEKLFF
-	TRBV19	TRBD1	15	TRBJ2-1	TGTGCCAGCTCTCAGAGGGACAGCCTACACAATGAGCAGTTCTTC	CASSQRDSLHNEQFF
-	TRBV2	TRBD2	16	TRBJ2-3	TGTGCCAGCAGTGACTATAGCGGGGGAATTACAGATACGCAGTATTTT	CASSDYSGGITDTQYF
-	TRBV7-6	-	14	TRBJ1-6	TGTGCCAGCAGCTACAAGGGGTCCCATTCACCCCTCCACTTT	CASSYKGSHSPLHF
-	TRBV6-5	TRBD2	16	TRBJ2-3	TGTGCCAGCAGTTCCACTAGCGGGGGGGCCCCAGATACGCAGTATTTT	CASSSTSGGAPDTQYF
-	TRBV6-1	-	13	TRBJ2-1	TGTGCCAGCAGTTTAGCAGGGTACAATGAGCAGTTCTTC	CASSLAGYNEQFF
once	TRBV30	TRBD1	12	TRBJ1-1	TGTGCCTGGGGCAGACAGGGGGCCGAAGCTTTCTTT	CAWGRQGAEAFF
once	TRBV6-5	TRBD1	13	TRBJ2-2	TGTGCCAGCAGATTTGGGACAGCCGGGGAGCTGTTTTTT	CASRFGTAGELFF
-	TRBV9	-	16	TRBJ1-4	TGTGCCAGCAGCCCGCGCGGGATCGGAACTAATGAAAAACTGTTTTTT	CASSPRGIGTNEKLFF
-	TRBV6-1	-	15	TRBJ2-1	TGTGCCAGCAGTGAAGGTGGGGGCGCAGGATATGAGCAGTTCTTC	CASSEGGGAGYEQFF
-	TRBV6-1	-	14	TRBJ2-1	TGTGCCAGCAGTGAGGGGGCCTCCTACAATGAGCAGTTCTTC	CASSEGASYNEQFF
-	TRBV2	-	17	TRBJ1-3	TGTGCCAGCAGTCCCGGACAGCTCCTTTTCTCTGGAAACACCATATATTTT	CASSPGQLLFSGNTIYF
-	TRBV27	-	16	TRBJ2-2	TGTGCCAGCAGTTCATCCGAGACAGGGAACACCGGGGAGCTGTTTTTT	CASSSSETGNTGELFF
-	TRBV29-1	-	11	TRBJ2-5	TGCAGCCCCCTAGAAGGAGAGACCCAGTACTTC	CSPLEGETQYF
few	TRBV4-3	-	15	TRBJ1-4	TGCGCCAGCAGCCACCGGACGGGGGAGATTGAAAAACTGTTTTTT	CASSHRTGEIEKLFF
-	TRBV6-6	TRBD2	15	TRBJ2-7	TGTGCCAGCAGTTACGGAAAGCGGGGGCGATACGAGCAGTACTTC	CASSYGKRGRYEQYF
-	TRBV10-3	TRBD1	14	TRBJ2-7	TGTGCCATCAGTGATAGACAGGGTCGGTACGAGCAGTACTTC	CAISDRQGRYEQYF
-	TRBV28	-	14	TRBJ2-1	TGTGCCAGCAGTTTGAGCGGACTACTCAATCAGCAGTTCTTC	CASSLSGLLNQQFF
-	TRBV5-1	-	15	TRBJ2-3	TGCGCCAGCAGCTTGGCCGGGATTCGCACAGATACGCAGTATTTT	CASSLAGIRTDTQYF
-	TRBV7-9	-	16	TRBJ2-2	TGTGCCAGCAGCTTGTGGTCGCTTAGAAACACCGGGGAGCTGTTTTTT	CASSLWSLRNTGELFF
-	TRBV30	-	13	TRBJ1-1	TGTGCCTGGAGTGTACTCAGGTACAGTGAAGCTTTCTTT	CAWSVLRYSEAFF
few	TRBV7-2	-	14	TRBJ1-5	TGTGCCAGCAGCTTAGGCCAGTACAATCAGCCCCAGCATTTT	CASSLGQYNQPQHF
-	TRBV6-5	TRBD1	15	TRBJ2-2	TGTGCCAGCAGTTATAAGAGGGGGCGGAGCGGGGAGCTGTTTTTT	CASSYKRGRSGELFF
-	TRBV9	TRBD2	15	TRBJ2-1	TGTGCCAGCAGCGCCGCGGGGGACTCCTACAATGAGCAGTTCTTC	CASSAAGDSYNEQFF
-	TRBV5-4	TRBD2	15	TRBJ2-5	TGTGCCAGCAGCTTCCAGCGGGGGCAACAAGAGACCCAGTACTTC	CASSFQRGQQETQYF
-	TRBV28	TRBD1	15	TRBJ1-6	TGTGCCAGCAGTTCCAATCATAGAACCAGACAGGGCCTCCACTTT	CASSSNHRTRQGLHF
-	TRBV29-1	TRBD2	13	TRBJ2-3	TGCAGCGTTGCGGGGGGGCAAACAGATACGCAGTATTTT	CSVAGGQTDTQYF
-	TRBV5-4	-	12	TRBJ1-1	TGTGCCAGCAGCTTGACCACAGGGGAAGCTTTCTTT	CASSLTTGEAFF
-	TRBV6-1	-	14	TRBJ1-1	TGTGCCAGCAGTATTTCGGGGGACAACACTGAAGCTTTCTTT	CASSISGDNTEAFF
-	TRBV11-2	-	13	TRBJ2-1	TGTGCCAGCGCCCAAGGAGGGAACAATGAGCAGTTCTTC	CASAQGGNNEQFF
-	TRBV4-3	TRBD1	19	TRBJ2-6	TGCGCCAGCAGCCAGCACCCGGACAGGGAGTTGGCTGGGGCCAACGTCCTGACTTTC	CASSQHPDRELAGANVLTF
-	TRBV7-2	-	13	TRBJ2-3	TGTGCCAGCAGCAGGGAGGGGGAAGATACGCAGTATTTT	CASSREGEDTQYF
once	TRBV9	-	15	TRBJ1-1	TGTGCCAGCAGCGTAGGCCCAGGGGCCAACACTGAAGCTTTCTTT	CASSVGPGANTEAFF
-	TRBV6-6	-	13	TRBJ1-1	TGTGCCAGCAGTGACAGCATGAACACTGAAGCTTTCTTT	CASSDSMNTEAFF
-	TRBV7-9	-	15	TRBJ2-1	TGTGCCAGCAGCTTGGACAGCTCTACGGGCAATGAGCAGTTCTTC	CASSLDSSTGNEQFF
-	TRBV7-9	-	16	TRBJ1-1	TGTGCCAGCAGCTTAGCGGGCCGAACCGACAACGGGAACGCTTTCTTT	CASSLAGRTDNGNAFF
-	TRBV10-3	-	16	TRBJ2-2	TGTGCCATCAGTGAGGATGGGGCAGATGGCACCGGGGAGCTGTTTTTT	CAISEDGADGTGELFF
-	TRBV19	TRBD1	14	TRBJ1-2	TGTGCCAGTAGTCAAGACAGGGGGCACTATGGCTACACCTTC	CASSQDRGHYGYTF
-	TRBV11-2	TRBD2	12	TRBJ2-1	TGTGCCAGCATATTAGCGGGGGGTGAGCAGTTCTTC	CASILAGGEQFF